These 2 T cell receptor beta chains share one sample of origin, sequenced in a study of T-cell reconstitution after alpha-beta-depleted transplantation in children. Using unique molecular identifiers, the investigators prepared the TCRbeta library. TCRdb analysed the PCR reads with MiXCR anew, one entry per CDR3 protein. The sample has 550,000 to 800,000 distinct CDR3 sequences; roughly 13% are singletons. Specimen: PBMCs, collected before TCRalphabeta/CD19-depleted stem cell transplant. These receptors originate from a girl aged 2 to 9 with congenital amegakaryocytic thrombocytopenia, due to receive a stem cell transplant.

J is TRBJ2-7 and V is TRBV7-6, with 8 bases identical to TRBD1. The junction had 9 bases not matched to a gene; V was cut back by 5 bases and J by 6 bases. The germline V gene encodes CDR1 SGHVS and CDR2 FNYEAQ. The CDR3 totals 14 residues. CDR3 DNA sequence: TGTGCCAGCAGCCCCTTGGACAGGGCCCCCGAGCAGTACTTC. This gives the protein CASSPLDRAPEQYF.

The gene calls are TRBV29-1 and TRBJ2-7; 8 bases match TRBD1. Germline loops: CDR1 SQVTM, CDR2 ANQGSEA. The CDR3 is 13 residues long. Trimming took 7 bases from V and 5 from J; bases not matched to a gene: 10. The CDR3 DNA follows: TGCAGCGCTAAGGGACAGGCGGTTCACGAGCAGTACTTC. Translation gives CSAKGQAVHEQYF.